What follows is one T cell receptor (beta chain) and its context. No antigen is known for it. Assay: immunoSEQ multiplex PCR; the TCRdb copy retains only in-frame clones and omits some. The table lists tens of thousands of clones, roughly 84% of them singletons, with less than 25% in the top ten. The entry originates in a study of T cell responses to AZD1222 COVID-19 vaccine. Study conclusions and caveats: Of spike-specific TCRs, nearly half reportedly target regions left unmutated in variants.

The sample was peripheral blood, taken on day 0 of AZD1222 vaccination. This receptor was identified in an adult in good health.

CDR3 loop: CASSLAGVYEQYF. Written as DNA, the CDR3 is TGTGCCAGCAGCTTAGCTGGAGTCTACGAGCAGTACTTC. The chain uses TRBV7-2 and TRBJ2-7, with D unresolved. The CDR3 runs to 13 residues. V lost 0 bases to trimming and J lost 3 bases, with 6 bases between them. Germline lookup yields CDR1 SGHTA and CDR2 FQGNSA.